This is a list of T cell receptor beta chains from one sample in a study of memory CD4+ T cells and cytomegalovirus serostatus. The protocol was immunoSEQ multiplex PCR, while the TCRdb copy is restricted to in-frame clones and leaves out a portion. Of approximately 44,000 clones in the sample, over 60% are singletons; the top ten hold more than 1.5%. Sequences were obtained from memory CD4+ T cells from blood. The source is an adult in good health and CMV-seronegative. Both conserved end residues are part of each CDR3. Fields, in order: clone size, V gene, D gene, J gene, CDR3 protein, CDR3 DNA. The D gene is left open where the match is weak. Clone size, where shown, is once, few, many, or a class for clones that have expanded.

clone size: once; V gene: TRBV5-1; D gene: -; J gene: TRBJ1-2; CDR3 protein: CASSSRRGSDYGYTF; CDR3 DNA: TGCGCCAGCAGCTCCCGGAGGGGGTCGGACTATGGCTACACCTTC
clone size: medium-sized; V gene: TRBV5-5; D gene: TRBD1; J gene: TRBJ1-6; CDR3 protein: CASSFRTGNSPLHF; CDR3 DNA: TGTGCCAGCAGCTTCAGGACAGGCAATTCACCCCTCCACTTT
clone size: few; V gene: TRBV30; D gene: TRBD1; J gene: TRBJ1-1; CDR3 protein: CAWRPRDRPMNTEAFF; CDR3 DNA: TGTGCCTGGAGACCACGGGACAGACCCATGAACACTGAAGCTTTCTTT
clone size: -; V gene: TRBV7-3; D gene: -; J gene: TRBJ1-1; CDR3 protein: CASSPGPRGTEAFF; CDR3 DNA: TGTGCCAGCAGCCCCGGTCCCCGGGGAACTGAAGCTTTCTTT
clone size: few; V gene: TRBV28; D gene: -; J gene: TRBJ2-7; CDR3 protein: CASSFGAYEQYF; CDR3 DNA: TGTGCCAGCAGTTTTGGTGCATACGAGCAGTACTTC
clone size: once; V gene: TRBV7-9; D gene: -; J gene: TRBJ2-3; CDR3 protein: CASSLVSTDTQYF; CDR3 DNA: TGTGCCAGCAGCTTAGTTAGCACAGATACGCAGTATTTT
clone size: once; V gene: TRBV11-1; D gene: -; J gene: TRBJ1-5; CDR3 protein: CASSSTGNQPQHF; CDR3 DNA: TGTGCCAGCAGCTCGACAGGTAATCAGCCCCAGCATTTT
clone size: -; V gene: TRBV6-4; D gene: -; J gene: TRBJ1-2; CDR3 protein: CASRDLQKNYGYTF; CDR3 DNA: TGTGCCAGCAGGGACTTACAGAAAAACTATGGCTACACCTTC
clone size: -; V gene: TRBV9; D gene: -; J gene: TRBJ1-1; CDR3 protein: CASSVGDFNTEAFF; CDR3 DNA: TGTGCCAGCAGCGTAGGGGACTTTAACACTGAAGCTTTCTTT
clone size: -; V gene: TRBV7-3; D gene: -; J gene: TRBJ2-1; CDR3 protein: CASSLLGEWNEQFF; CDR3 DNA: TGTGCCAGCAGCTTATTGGGGGAATGGAATGAGCAGTTCTTC
clone size: -; V gene: TRBV29-1; D gene: TRBD1; J gene: TRBJ1-2; CDR3 protein: CSVETGGYGYTF; CDR3 DNA: TGCAGCGTAGAAACAGGGGGCTATGGCTACACCTTC